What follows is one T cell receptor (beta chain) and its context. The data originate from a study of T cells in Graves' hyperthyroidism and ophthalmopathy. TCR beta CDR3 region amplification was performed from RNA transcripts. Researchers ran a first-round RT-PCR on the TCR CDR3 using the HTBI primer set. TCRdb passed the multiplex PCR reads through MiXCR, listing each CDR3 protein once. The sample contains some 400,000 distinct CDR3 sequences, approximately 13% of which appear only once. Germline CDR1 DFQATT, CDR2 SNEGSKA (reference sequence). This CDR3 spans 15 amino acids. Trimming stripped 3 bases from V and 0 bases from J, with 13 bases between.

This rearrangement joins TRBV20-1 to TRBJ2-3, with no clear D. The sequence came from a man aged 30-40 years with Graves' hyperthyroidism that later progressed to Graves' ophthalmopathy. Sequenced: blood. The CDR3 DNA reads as TGCAGTGCTAGCAAGTGGGGAACTAGCACAGATACGCAGTATTTT. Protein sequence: CSASKWGTSTDTQYF.